This TCR beta chain was recorded in a study of OX40 agonist ivuxolimab in advanced cancers. About the investigation overall: The costimulatory receptor OX40 (CD134) was targeted by ivuxolimab, a fully human IgG2 agonistic monoclonal antibody. Intravenous ivuxolimab was administered to patients every 2 weeks at six dose levels: 0.01, 0.1, 0.3, 1.5, 3 and 10 mg/kg. Of the roughly 51 patients in dose escalation, 19 had hepatocellular carcinoma, some 15 had melanoma, 9 had renal cell carcinoma and 9 had head and neck cancer. A male proportion of around 83% and a mean age of approximately 62 years, ranging from roughly 23 to 90, were recorded for the dose-escalation cohort. Prior anti-PD-1, anti-PD-L1 or anti-CTLA-4 therapy was permitted, and approximately 41% of dose-escalation patients had received checkpoint inhibitors. Three dose-escalation patients achieved partial responses, one with hepatocellular carcinoma and two with cutaneous melanoma. Peripheral TCRbeta sequencing aimed to test whether ivuxolimab altered TCR sequence diversity and caused clonal T-cell expansion. The monotherapy dose-escalation portion (N of about 50 patients) of the phase I ivuxolimab trial is reported in the paper.

Genomic DNA was isolated from the sorted cells so that the TCRbeta CDR3 region could be sequenced. The immunoSEQ Assay was used to sequence the TCRbeta CDR3 regions. Imported from immuneACCESS, the table was reduced by TCRdb to in-frame sequences with V and J called. These copies leave out some clones; in studies compared against another copy, an unresolved V gene accounts for under half, and the cause of the remainder is not known. In this sample the table shows about 73,000 clones, around nine tenths of which occur a single time. 0.78% of the sample is held by the ten biggest clonotypes. Patients with a history of autoimmune disease or receiving systemic immunosuppression were excluded from the trial. Peripheral blood for TCR sequencing was drawn from every dose cohort at baseline, at cycle 4 day 1 and at cycle 7 day 1. The samples were taken from a phase I, first-in-human, multicenter, open-label dose-escalation trial of ivuxolimab. Adults with locally advanced or metastatic melanoma, renal cell, hepatocellular, or head and neck squamous cell carcinoma were enrolled in the trial. Before TCR sequencing, CD4+ and CD8+ T cells were separately sorted from peripheral blood.

In the case of this clone: Its binding antigen is unknown. The sample holds no much larger clone one base away, and base qualities are not on file.

The germline V gene yields SGHAT for CDR1 and FQNNGV for CDR2. The CDR3 runs 11 residues from the cysteine to the phenylalanine. Of all the DNA, just the CDR3 is kept, 33 bases in frame from base 1. V sheds 5 bases and J sheds 7 bases, leaving 6 bases between their ends. Overall study outcomes, separate from this receptor: After ivuxolimab, expanded clones were on average more numerous among CD8+ T cells than among CD4+ T cells. Low levels of normalized T-cell clonal expansion were also seen in some patients who did not respond. In partial responders in the 0.1-3.0 mg/kg groups, normalized peripheral clonal expansion was found to be among the lowest, especially among CD8+ T cells. The antigen specificity of the peripheral T cells that underwent clonal expansion was not determined. At doses of 0.1 to 3.0 mg/kg, clonal expansion of both CD4+ and CD8+ blood T cells was observed from baseline to week 6.

Sequences were derived from CD4+ or CD8+ T cells sorted from blood, sampled in a trial of the OX40 agonist ivuxolimab. The rearrangement combines TRBV11-2 with TRBJ1-3, with no D gene named confidently. The sequence was obtained from an adult with an advanced solid tumor such as melanoma, head and neck, liver or kidney cancer. The CDR3 sequence is CASSPSNTIYF. The DNA sequence is TGTGCCAGCAGCCCCTCGAACACCATATATTTT.